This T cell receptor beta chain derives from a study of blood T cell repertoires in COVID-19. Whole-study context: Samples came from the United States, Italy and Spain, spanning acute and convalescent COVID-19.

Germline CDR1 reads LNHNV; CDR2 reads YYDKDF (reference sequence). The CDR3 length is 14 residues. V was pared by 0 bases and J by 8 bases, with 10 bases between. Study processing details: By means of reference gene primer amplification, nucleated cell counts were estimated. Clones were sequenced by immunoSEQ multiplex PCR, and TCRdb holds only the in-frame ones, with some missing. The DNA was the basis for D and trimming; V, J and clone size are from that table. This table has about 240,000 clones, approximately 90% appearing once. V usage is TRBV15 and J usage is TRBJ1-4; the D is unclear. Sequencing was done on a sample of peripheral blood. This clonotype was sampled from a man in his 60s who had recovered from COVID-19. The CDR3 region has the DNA TGTGCCACCAGCAGAGAATATGAGCGAGAAAAACTGTTTTTT. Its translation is CATSREYEREKLFF.